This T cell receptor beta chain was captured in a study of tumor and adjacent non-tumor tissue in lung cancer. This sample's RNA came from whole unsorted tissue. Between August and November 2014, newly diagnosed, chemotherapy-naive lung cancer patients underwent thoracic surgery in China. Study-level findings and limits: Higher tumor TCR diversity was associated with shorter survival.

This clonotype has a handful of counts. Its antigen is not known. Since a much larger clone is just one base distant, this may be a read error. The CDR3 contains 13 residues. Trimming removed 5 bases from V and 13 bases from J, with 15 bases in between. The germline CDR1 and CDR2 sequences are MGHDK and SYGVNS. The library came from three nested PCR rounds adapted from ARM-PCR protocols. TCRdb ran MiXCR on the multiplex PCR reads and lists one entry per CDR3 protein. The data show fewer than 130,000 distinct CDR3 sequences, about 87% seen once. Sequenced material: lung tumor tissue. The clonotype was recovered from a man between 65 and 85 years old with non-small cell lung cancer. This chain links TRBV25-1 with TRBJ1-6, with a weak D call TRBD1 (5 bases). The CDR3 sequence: CASSLIGDGPLHF. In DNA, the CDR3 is TGTGCCAGCAGTCTGATAGGGGACGGGCCCCTCCACTTT.